The present entry profiles one T cell receptor (beta chain) with its context. No antigen is known for it. The sample originates from a study of OX40 agonist ivuxolimab in advanced cancers. Profiling relied on immunoSEQ multiplex PCR, and the TCRdb table lists in-frame clones only, not all of them. The repertoire holds 20,000 to 25,000 clones, with over 70% as singletons. Germline assignment: CDR1 SGHAT and CDR2 FQNNGV. CDR3 length: 16 amino acids. V lost 2 bases to trimming and J lost 2 bases; unmatched junction nucleotides: 8. Study-level results: No antigen was identified for the clonally expanded peripheral T cells. Certain nonresponders likewise exhibited a low normalized T-cell clonal expansion.

This chain links TRBV11-2 with TRBJ2-5, with 7 bases that match TRBD2. The TCR sequence derives from an adult with an advanced solid tumor such as melanoma, head and neck, liver or kidney cancer. The sample was CD4+ or CD8+ T cells sorted from blood, taken in a trial of the OX40 agonist ivuxolimab. The CDR3 sequence is CASSLNLAASQETQYF. The CDR3 DNA follows: TGTGCCAGCAGCTTAAACCTAGCGGCCAGTCAAGAGACCCAGTACTTC.